A single sample gave rise to the 15 T cell receptor beta chains below, sequenced in a study of OX40 agonist ivuxolimab in advanced cancers. Clones were sequenced by immunoSEQ multiplex PCR, and TCRdb holds only the in-frame ones, with some missing. The top ten hold 0.25% to 0.35% of the sample, which has about 90,000 clones, approximately 91% seen once. Sequences were derived from CD4+ or CD8+ T cells sorted from blood, sampled in a trial of the OX40 agonist ivuxolimab. The source is an adult with an advanced solid tumor such as melanoma, head and neck, liver or kidney cancer.

J is TRBJ2-5 and V is TRBV11-2; maybe TRBD2 (6 bases). Trimming removed 3 bases at V and 5 bases at J, with 25 bases between. Germline V gene sequence: CDR1 SGHAT, CDR2 FQNNGV. The CDR3 covers 18 residues. The chain's CDR3 is CASSLFGGRVGIGETQYF. Written as DNA, the CDR3 is TGTGCCAGCAGCTTGTTTGGAGGGCGTGTAGGGATAGGGGAGACCCAGTACTTC.

The genes are TRBV4-3 and TRBJ2-5; tentatively, D is TRBD1 or TRBD2 (5 bases each). The DNA end is a closer match to TRBJ2-7, so the J assignment may be wrong. CDR1 and CDR2 from the germline V gene are LGHNA and YSLEER. The CDR3 spans 17 residues. In DNA form, the CDR3 reads TGCGCCAGCAGCCCCCAGGCCGGGACGAGATTCACCTACGAGCAGTACTTC. It codes for CASSPQAGTRFTYEQYF.

The rearrangement links TRBV30 to TRBJ2-5; D is possibly TRBD1 (5 bases). V gave up 5 bases and J gave up 2 bases, with 15 bases separating them. The CDR3 runs to 14 residues. Germline lookup yields CDR1 GTSNPN and CDR2 SVGIG (reference sequence). In nucleotides, the CDR3 is TGTGCCTGGGACCGAAGGGGCGGACAAGAGACCCAGTACTTC. This translates into CAWDRRGGQETQYF.

The CDR3 bases are TGTGCCAGTATCCCTGGGAGCGGGAGCTCCTACAATGAGCAGTTCTTC. Amino acids: CASIPGSGSSYNEQFF. The V and J genes are TRBV19 and TRBJ2-1; 8 bases map to TRBD2. Germline V gene lookup returns CDR1 LNHDA and CDR2 SQIVND (reference sequence). V shed 7 bases, J shed 0 bases, and the junction held 8 bases outside the gene matches. The CDR3 is 16 amino acids.

The chain combines TRBV6-6 with TRBJ2-7; 11 nucleotides align to TRBD2. With V trimmed by 6 bases and J by 2 bases, 3 bases remained unmatched. The CDR3 consists of 14 residues. Germline CDR1 and CDR2: MNHNY and SVGAGI (reference sequence). The CDR3: CASSKLAGAYEQYF. The CDR3, as DNA: TGTGCCAGCAGCAAACTAGCGGGAGCCTACGAGCAGTACTTC.

This chain connects TRBV5-1 to TRBJ2-1; 11 bases line up with TRBD1. Unmatched junction bases numbered 8, after V lost 7 bases and J lost 8 bases. The CDR3 consists of 14 residues. Germline CDR1 reads SGHRS; CDR2 reads YFSETQ. CDR3: CASAFGQGADEQFF. CDR3 nucleotides: TGCGCCAGCGCATTTGGACAGGGGGCCGATGAGCAGTTCTTC.

This sequence joins TRBV28 and TRBJ2-2; 8 nucleotides match TRBD2. The J segment lost 0 bases and the V segment lost 6 bases, leaving 3 bases of the junction unmatched. In germline, CDR1 is MDHEN, CDR2 SYDVKM. The CDR3 is 15 amino acids. DNA of the CDR3: TGTGCCAGCAGGGGTAGCGGGGCGAACACCGGGGAGCTGTTTTTT. Its translation is CASRGSGANTGELFF.

This clone was detected a few times. The rearrangement uses TRBV5-1 and TRBJ2-3; D is uncertain. The germline CDR1 and CDR2 sequences are SGHRS and YFSETQ. V gave up 0 bases and J gave up 3 bases, with 8 bases separating them. The CDR3 sequence is 14 residues long. CDR3 bases: TGCGCCAGCAGCTTGGACAGTAGGACAGATACGCAGTATTTT. As protein: CASSLDSRTDTQYF.

This sequence joins TRBV28 and TRBJ1-4; no clear D. Trimming stripped 7 bases from V and 5 bases from J, with 14 bases between. Germline-derived CDR1 and CDR2 are MDHEN and SYDVKM. CDR3 length: 14 residues. CDR3 coding DNA: TGTGCCAGCACCGAGAGAGGAACGAATGAAAAACTGTTTTTT. It encodes CASTERGTNEKLFF.

The V call is TRBV4-1, the J call TRBJ2-3; maybe TRBD2 (6 bases). Germline V CDR1 and CDR2: MGHRA, YSYEKL. The CDR3 has 16 amino acids. V gave up 5 bases and J gave up 1 base, with 16 bases separating them. The CDR3 protein is CASSIWGEPRTDTQYF. For the CDR3, the DNA is TGCGCCAGCAGCATCTGGGGGGAGCCGCGCACAGATACGCAGTATTTT.

The chain has TRBV7-8 and TRBJ1-2; weak D call: TRBD1 (5 bases). The CDR3 runs 14 residues. CDR1 is SGHVS, CDR2 FQNEAQ, per germline. Trimming removed 0 bases from V and 7 bases from J, with 12 bases in between. The DNA of the CDR3 is TGTGCCAGCAGCTTAGCGGGTATCCAGGGTGGCTACACCTTC. It codes for CASSLAGIQGGYTF.

This clone was counted once. The V gene is TRBV6-5, the J gene TRBJ2-7; D ambiguous. Germline assignment: CDR1 MNHEY and CDR2 SVGAGI. Trimming took off 7 bases at V and 8 bases at J, with 18 bases between the two ends. This CDR3 contains 13 residues. The CDR3 DNA reads TGTGCCAGCATGCGTGGGTCTCTGGGAAAGCAGTACTTC. Protein: CASMRGSLGKQYF.

The chain has TRBV28 and TRBJ2-5; tentatively, D is TRBD2 (5 bases). The CDR3 runs 12 residues. Germline V CDR1 and CDR2: MDHEN, SYDVKM. Trimming stripped 6 bases from V and 0 bases from J, with 5 bases between. This chain's CDR3 is CASRDYQETQYF. CDR3 in DNA: TGTGCCAGCAGGGACTACCAAGAGACCCAGTACTTC. Full variable domain (missing parts from reference TRBV28 and TRBJ2-5): DVKVTQSSRYLVKRTGEKVFLECVQDMDHENMFWYRQDPGLGLRLIYFSYDVKMKEKGDIPEGYSVSREKKERFSLILESASTNQTSMYLCASRDYQETQYFGPGTRLLVL.

V usage is TRBV2 and J usage is TRBJ1-1; D unclear. V lost 6 bases and J 0 bases, leaving 14 bases between the germline ends. The CDR3 length is 15 residues. Germline V gene sequence: CDR1 SNHLY, CDR2 FYNNEI. The chain's CDR3 is CASRLLTAMNTEAFF. The CDR3 DNA reads TGTGCCAGCAGACTCTTAACCGCCATGAACACTGAAGCTTTCTTT.

The V gene is TRBV7-9, the J gene TRBJ1-2, with D unclear. There are 13 residues in the CDR3. Per germline, CDR1 SEHNR and CDR2 FQNEAQ (reference sequence). Trimming left V 1 base short and J 5 bases short, with 8 bases between. CDR3 region: CASSLGRRYGYTF. The CDR3 DNA reads TGTGCCAGCAGCTTAGGGCGGAGGTATGGCTACACCTTC.